Following are 27 T cell receptor beta chains from one sample sequenced in a study of cytomegalovirus exposure and HLA in healthy donors. The PCR ran on 60 Vbeta and 13 Jbeta primers. The method was immunoSEQ multiplex PCR; TCRdb's version includes in-frame clones alone and lacks a portion of them. The sample shows more than 85,000 clones, approximately 86% of them seen only once. The sample taken for sequencing was PBMCs. These receptor sequences come from a man between 35 and 55 years old in good health and CMV-seronegative.

The V call is TRBV2, the J call TRBJ2-7, with D perhaps matching TRBD1 (5 bases). This CDR3 has 12 amino acids. Trimming shortened V by 6 bases and J by 5 bases, and 11 bases separated the two germline ends. The germline gives CDR1 SNHLY, CDR2 FYNNEI. The CDR3 loop reads CASRRGTHEQYF. The CDR3 nucleotides are TGTGCCAGCAGAAGGGGAACCCACGAGCAGTACTTC.

The rearrangement joins TRBV29-1 to TRBJ1-3, with no clear D. V lost 5 bases, J lost 0 bases, and 11 bases lay in between. The CDR3 covers 14 residues. Germline values: CDR1 SQVTM, CDR2 ANQGSEA. The CDR3 here is CSVLFSVSGNTIYF. The CDR3 nucleotides read TGCAGCGTTCTCTTCTCAGTCTCTGGAAACACCATATATTTT.

The chain joins TRBV30 to TRBJ2-7; tentative D call: TRBD2 (6 bases). Germline CDR1 GTSNPN, CDR2 SVGIG (reference sequence). There are 14 residues in the CDR3. V lost 1 base and J lost 3, with 13 bases in between. The CDR3 coding sequence is TGTGCCTGGAGTGACGGGACTCAGAGCTACGAGCAGTACTTC. Protein: CAWSDGTQSYEQYF. Full variable domain (missing parts from reference TRBV30 and TRBJ2-7): SQTIHQWPATLVQPVGSPLSLECTVEGTSNPNLYWYRQAAGRGLQLLFYSVGIGQISSEVPQNLSASRPQDRQFILSSKKLLLSDSGFYLCAWSDGTQSYEQYFGPGTRLTVT.

The chain combines TRBV6-5 with TRBJ2-3, with TRBD2 as a possible D gene (6 bases). CDR3 length: 15 amino acids. The V gene's germline CDR1 is MNHEY and CDR2 SVGAGI. V was pared by 2 bases and J by 3 bases, with 12 bases between. This chain's CDR3 is CASSYEAGGTDTQYF. The CDR3 nucleotides are TGTGCCAGCAGTTACGAGGCCGGAGGGACAGATACGCAGTATTTT.

The chain combines TRBV6-5 with TRBJ1-2, with D possibly matching TRBD1 (5 bases). Trimming cost V 7 bases and J 6 bases, with 18 bases left between them. There are 14 residues in the CDR3. The germline V gene has CDR1 MNHEY and CDR2 SVGAGI. The CDR3 DNA reads TGTGCCAGCACCCCGGGGAAGGGGAGGCATGGCTACACCTTC. It is translated as CASTPGKGRHGYTF.

This rearrangement joins TRBV18 to TRBJ1-6; 10 nucleotides align to TRBD1. The V and J ends lost 2 bases and 7 bases, in that order; junction bases with no gene match: 2. Germline V lookup: CDR1 KGHSH, CDR2 LQKENI. This CDR3 contains 15 residues. This CDR3 reads CASSPMGQGNSPLHF. The CDR3 DNA sequence: TGTGCCAGCTCACCAATGGGACAGGGGAATTCACCCCTCCACTTT.

The count of this clone is one. The junction departs from germline at one end; a sequencing error may be responsible. The chain uses TRBV5-1 and TRBJ2-3, with TRBD2 identical over 13 bases. The CDR3 runs to 16 residues. CDR1 is SGHRS, CDR2 YFSETQ, per germline. Here the CDR3 reads CASSLSGTSGIRELRF. CDR3 nucleotides: TGCGCCAGCAGCTTGTCGGGGACTAGCGGGATAAGAGAGTTGCGTTTT.

V is TRBV5-4 and J is TRBJ1-2; 12 bases are a match to TRBD1. V gave up 3 bases and J gave up 8 bases; unmatched junction bases: 5. Germline V lookup: CDR1 SGHNT, CDR2 YYREEE (reference sequence). The CDR3 sequence is 14 residues long. The CDR3 region is CASSSWDRGLGYTF. CDR3 nucleotide sequence: TGTGCCAGCAGCTCCTGGGACAGGGGGCTGGGCTACACCTTC.

The rearrangement joins TRBV5-1 to TRBJ2-4; maybe TRBD2 (6 bases). This CDR3 contains 16 residues. V was cut by 3 bases and J by 4 bases, with 17 bases left in between. CDR1 is SGHRS, CDR2 YFSETQ, per germline. The CDR3 bases are TGCGCCAGCAGCTCTTATCTTGACGGAGGGAAAAACATTCAGTACTTC. It is translated as CASSSYLDGGKNIQYF.

The rearrangement links TRBV4-3 to TRBJ1-2; perhaps TRBD1 as D (5 bases). Germline V gives CDR1 LGHNA, CDR2 YSLEER. There are 15 residues in the CDR3. V was clipped by 0 bases and J by 0 bases, with 8 bases between them. Written as DNA, the CDR3 is TGCGCCAGCAGCCAAGATGGGGGGGCTAACTATGGCTACACCTTC. Its protein is CASSQDGGANYGYTF.

This clone was observed a single time. The V call is TRBV2, the J call TRBJ2-2; 13 positions agree with TRBD2. The germline CDR1 and CDR2 sequences are SNHLY and FYNNEI. The V gene end was trimmed by 5 bases and the J gene end by 6 bases; junction bases not matched to a gene: 6. The CDR3 sequence is 16 residues long. The CDR3 region is CASSLELAGGPGELFF. The CDR3 DNA reads TGTGCCAGCAGTCTAGAACTAGCGGGGGGGCCCGGGGAGCTGTTTTTT.

The chain carries TRBV5-1 and TRBJ2-2; D is uncertain. Germline V gives CDR1 SGHRS, CDR2 YFSETQ. V shed 3 bases and J shed 2 bases, with 11 bases lying between them. The CDR3 is 15 amino acids. CDR3 in amino acids: CASSSSLINTGELFF. CDR3 sequence (DNA): TGCGCCAGCAGCTCCTCACTAATAAACACCGGGGAGCTGTTTTTT.

The DNA for the CDR3 is TGTGCCAGTAAAGGACTAGCGGGGGACAATGAGCAGTTCTTC. Its translation is CASKGLAGDNEQFF. The chain uses TRBV19 and TRBJ2-1, with 13 bases fitting TRBD2. This CDR3 is built from 14 residues. Germline V gives CDR1 LNHDA, CDR2 SQIVND (reference sequence). V gave up 7 bases and J gave up 5 bases; unmatched junction bases: 2. The full variable domain, in which reference TRBV19 and TRBJ2-1 provide the parts outside the CDR3, is DGGITQSPKYLFRKEGQNVTLSCEQNLNHDAMYWYRQDPGQGLRLIYYSQIVNDFQKGDIAEGYSVSREKKESFPLTVTSAQKNPTAFYLCASKGLAGDNEQFFGPGTRLTVL.

The table lists this clone with a count of one. CDR3 bases: TGTGCCAGCAGCTTTGGACAGGGGTATGGCTACACCTTC. This sequence encodes CASSFGQGYGYTF. V and J are TRBV7-2 and TRBJ1-2, with 9 bases lining up with TRBD1. CDR1 is SGHTA, CDR2 FQGNSA, per germline. The CDR3 spans 13 residues. With 3 bases clipped from V and 5 bases from J, the junction kept 1 base outside the gene matches. Combining the CDR3 with reference TRBV7-2 and TRBJ1-2 gives the whole variable domain GAGVSQSPSNKVTEKGKDVELRCDPISGHTALYWYRQSLGQGLEFLIYFQGNSAPDKSGLPSDRFSAERTGGSVSTLTIQRTQQEDSAVYLCASSFGQGYGYTFGSGTRLTVV.

The rearrangement links TRBV5-6 to TRBJ2-4, with TRBD1 identical over 7 bases. V was clipped by 3 bases and J by 8 bases; unmatched bases: 5. CDR3 length equals 13 residues. Germline V gene sequence: CDR1 SGHDT, CDR2 YYEEEE. The CDR3 spells CASSWDSRDIQYF. The CDR3 region has the DNA TGTGCCAGCAGCTGGGACAGCCGTGACATTCAGTACTTC.

V gene TRBV21-1 combines with J gene TRBJ1-1; the tabulated D call, TRBD1, remains unverified against the DNA. TRBV21-1 is reported as a pseudogene. The CDR3 spans 18 residues. In DNA, the CDR3 is TGTGCCAGCAGCACCTCCCGGGACAGGCGTCCCTTGGGGACTGAAGCTTTCTTT. This translates into CASSTSRDRRPLGTEAFF.

The J gene is TRBJ2-3, the V gene TRBV13; maybe TRBD2 (6 bases). Trimming pared 5 bases from V and 3 bases from J, leaving 6 bases between. CDR3 size: 12 residues. Germline V lookup: CDR1 PRHDT, CDR2 FYEKMQ (reference sequence). The CDR3 region has the DNA TGTGCCAGCAGCGGGGGGACAGATACGCAGTATTTT. Amino acid sequence: CASSGGTDTQYF. Together with reference TRBV13 and TRBJ2-3, the CDR3 gives the full variable domain: AAGVIQSPRHLIKEKRETATLKCYPIPRHDTVYWYQQGPGQDPQFLISFYEKMQSDKGSIPDRFSAQQFSDYHSELNMSSLELGDSALYFCASSGGTDTQYFGPGTRLTVL.

This clone was recorded once. This chain connects TRBV5-6 to TRBJ2-3, with D possibly TRBD1 on 6 matching bases. The CDR3 length is 18 residues. With 0 bases removed from V and 3 bases from J, the gap between germline ends came to 20 bases. Germline V gene data show CDR1 as SGHDT and CDR2 as YYEEEE. CDR3: CASSLGPHRALGTDTQYF. DNA of the CDR3: TGTGCCAGCAGCTTGGGTCCCCACAGGGCCCTTGGGACAGATACGCAGTATTTT.

The J gene is TRBJ1-2, the V gene TRBV5-4, with 9 bases lining up with TRBD1. CDR3 length: 14 amino acids. Germline trimming cut 5 bases from V and 5 bases from J; bases unmatched to any gene: 7. The germline CDR1 and CDR2 sequences are SGHNT and YYREEE (reference sequence). CDR3 coding DNA: TGTGCCAGCAGATGGACAGGGGTGAATTATGGCTACACCTTC. Translated: CASRWTGVNYGYTF.

CDR3: CASTNGAGPTYEQYF. CDR3 nucleotides: TGTGCCAGCACAAATGGGGCGGGGCCAACCTACGAGCAGTACTTC. The chain joins TRBV6-6 to TRBJ2-7; tentatively, D is TRBD2 (6 bases). The V and J ends lost 7 bases and 2 bases respectively, with 18 bases between them. The length of the CDR3 is 15 residues. The germline V gene encodes CDR1 MNHNY and CDR2 SVGAGI (reference sequence).

The chain carries TRBV6-5 and TRBJ1-1; 8 nucleotides agree with TRBD1. From germline, CDR1 is MNHEY and CDR2 SVGAGI. The CDR3 length is 15 residues. V dropped 1 base and J dropped 6; count of bases not matched to a gene: 7. The CDR3 loop is CASSYFPGQAAEAFF. The CDR3 DNA reads as TGTGCCAGCAGTTACTTCCCGGGACAGGCTGCTGAAGCTTTCTTT.

The count of this clone is one. The V call is TRBV2, the J call TRBJ1-1; TRBD1 might be the D (5 bases). The germline V and J ends were trimmed by 6 bases and 6 bases, with 11 bases remaining between them. The germline CDR1 and CDR2 sequences are SNHLY and FYNNEI. The CDR3 sequence is 12 residues long. CDR3 nucleotide sequence: TGTGCCAGCAGAGGGGTAAAGGCTGAAGCTTTCTTT. This sequence encodes CASRGVKAEAFF.

This CDR3 reads CASSRSSGDEKLFF. CDR3 sequence (DNA): TGTGCCAGCTCACGTAGCTCAGGGGATGAAAAACTGTTTTTT. V usage is TRBV18 and J usage is TRBJ1-4; perhaps TRBD1 as D (6 bases). Per the germline V gene, CDR1 is KGHSH and CDR2 is LQKENI. Trimming stripped 4 bases from V and 6 bases from J, with 12 bases between. CDR3 size: 14 residues. Supplemented by reference TRBV18 and TRBJ1-4, the full variable domain reads NAGVMQNPRHLVRRRGQEARLRCSPMKGHSHVYWYRQLPEEGLKFMVYLQKENIIDESGMPKERFSAEFPKEGPSILRIQQVVRGDSAAYFCASSRSSGDEKLFFGSGTQLSVL.

This clone came up a few times. CDR3 nucleotide sequence: TGCGCCAGCAGCTTGGTCGGTAGCACAGATACGCAGTATTTT. Translation gives CASSLVGSTDTQYF. The chain employs TRBV5-1 and TRBJ2-3; D unclear. The germline V gene encodes CDR1 SGHRS and CDR2 YFSETQ. The V end was cut by 0 bases, the J end by 0 bases, with 5 bases between. The CDR3 contains 14 residues.

This clone was recorded once. The J gene is TRBJ2-3, the V gene TRBV2; TRBD1 might be the D (6 bases). Trimming removed 6 bases from V and 2 bases from J, with 21 bases in between. The CDR3 is 17 residues long. In germline, CDR1 is SNHLY, CDR2 FYNNEI. The CDR3 region is CASRLEDRLSNTDTQYF. In nucleotides, the CDR3 is TGTGCCAGCAGATTGGAGGACAGACTAAGCAACACAGATACGCAGTATTTT.

This clone occurred a few times. The J gene is TRBJ1-1, the V gene TRBV19, with 7 positions matching TRBD1. Trimming took 5 bases from V and 8 from J; bases not matched to a gene: 14. CDR1 LNHDA and CDR2 SQIVND come from the germline V gene (reference sequence). This CDR3 has 15 residues. The CDR3 protein is CASSGGTVSFGEAFF. CDR3 sequence (DNA): TGTGCCAGTAGTGGCGGGACAGTCAGTTTTGGGGAAGCTTTCTTT.

This chain connects TRBV30 to TRBJ2-3; D is possibly TRBD2 (6 bases). V lost 3 bases to trimming and J lost 2 bases, with 9 bases between them. The CDR3 spans 13 residues. Germline loops: CDR1 GTSNPN, CDR2 SVGIG (reference sequence). CDR3 sequence reads: CAWSGRDTDTQYF. The CDR3 coding sequence is TGTGCCTGGAGCGGGAGAGACACAGATACGCAGTATTTT.